These T cell receptor beta chains were read from a single sample in a study of graft-versus-host responses after intestinal transplantation. Assay used: immunoSEQ multiplex PCR; TCRdb lists only in-frame clones, some missing. The sample contains 130,000 or so clones, around 90% of which appear only once. Which antigens these TCRs recognize remains unknown. Material: unstimulated CD4+ T cells sorted from spleen or lymph node cells, obtained before intestinal transplant. The receptor set was obtained from a human donor who received an intestinal transplant. Both conserved end residues are part of each CDR3. A D gene is named only where the DNA matches it firmly. Clone size is given for some rows only: seen once, a few or many times, or a class if the clone is expanded.

size	V	J	D	CDR3	DNA
.	TRBV28	TRBJ2-2	.	CASSFELGFTGELFF	TGTGCCAGCAGTTTTGAACTAGGTTTCACCGGGGAGCTGTTTTTT
.	TRBV23-1	TRBJ2-1	TRBD2	CASSHPGTSKPNEQFF	TGCGCCAGCAGTCACCCCGGGACTAGCAAGCCCAATGAGCAGTTCTTC
.	TRBV7-9	TRBJ1-5	TRBD1	CASSFSGGGRGNQPQHF	TGTGCCAGCAGCTTTTCCGGAGGGGGCAGGGGTAATCAGCCCCAGCATTTT
.	TRBV27	TRBJ2-1	TRBD2	CASSPPRLAGDPYNEQFF	TGTGCCAGCAGCCCCCCCAGACTAGCGGGAGATCCCTACAATGAGCAGTTCTTC
.	TRBV6-1	TRBJ1-1	.	CASSTPRTAPEAFF	TGTGCCAGCAGTACACCACGGACCGCTCCTGAAGCTTTCTTT
.	TRBV5-1	TRBJ2-3	.	CASSFNGQPSTDTQYF	TGCGCCAGCAGTTTTAACGGACAGCCTAGCACAGATACGCAGTATTTT
.	TRBV9	TRBJ2-5	TRBD2	CASSVAPLAGGLETQYF	TGTGCCAGCAGCGTAGCTCCCCTAGCGGGGGGGTTAGAGACCCAGTACTTC
.	TRBV5-8	TRBJ2-3	TRBD2	CASSLEGLDGNTQYF	TGTGCCAGCAGCTTGGAGGGACTAGATGGAAATACGCAGTATTTT
once	TRBV9	TRBJ2-4	.	CASSGRGLVRDIQYF	TGTGCCAGCAGCGGTAGGGGTCTTGTAAGGGACATTCAGTACTTC
.	TRBV7-9	TRBJ1-5	.	CASSNRTQPQHF	TGTGCCAGCAGCAACAGGACTCAGCCCCAGCATTTT
once	TRBV27	TRBJ1-2	TRBD1	CASSFGGQGAKGYTF	TGTGCCAGCAGTTTTGGGGGTCAGGGGGCGAAGGGCTACACCTTC
.	TRBV27	TRBJ1-2	.	CASKDGNYGYTF	TGTGCCAGTAAAGACGGTAACTATGGCTACACCTTC
.	TRBV28	TRBJ2-7	.	CASKNAGKGNEQYF	TGTGCCAGCAAAAATGCAGGAAAAGGGAACGAGCAGTACTTC
.	TRBV10-3	TRBJ2-3	.	CAISLAGAYTDTQYF	TGTGCCATCAGCCTCGCCGGGGCTTACACAGATACGCAGTATTTT
once	TRBV27	TRBJ1-5	.	CASSLVGHPGQPQHF	TGTGCCAGCAGTTTAGTTGGACACCCAGGGCAGCCCCAGCATTTT
.	TRBV5-4	TRBJ2-7	.	CASSWGLSSYEQYF	TGTGCCAGCAGCTGGGGATTGAGCTCCTACGAGCAGTACTTC
.	TRBV6-5	TRBJ2-5	.	CASSPGETQYF	TGTGCCAGCAGCCCCGGGGAGACCCAGTACTTC
.	TRBV9	TRBJ1-3	.	CASSMKGDSGNTIYF	TGTGCCAGCTCTATGAAAGGAGACTCTGGAAACACCATATATTTT
.	TRBV30	TRBJ2-1	TRBD2	CAWSAYTGLAGASSYNEQFF	TGTGCCTGGAGTGCGTATACGGGACTAGCGGGGGCGAGCTCCTACAATGAGCAGTTCTTC
.	TRBV5-6	TRBJ2-5	.	CASSLAWGRSQETQYF	TGTGCCAGCAGCTTGGCTTGGGGGAGAAGCCAAGAGACCCAGTACTTC
once	TRBV7-2	TRBJ2-7	.	CASSPGQRNYEQYF	TGTGCCAGCAGCCCGGGCCAAAGGAACTACGAGCAGTACTTC
.	TRBV28	TRBJ2-1	TRBD2	CASKDGGLADYNEQFF	TGTGCCAGCAAAGACGGAGGACTAGCGGACTACAATGAGCAGTTCTTC
.	TRBV11-2	TRBJ2-2	TRBD1	CASSPQGFGTANTGELFF	TGTGCCAGCAGCCCACAGGGGTTCGGGACAGCGAACACCGGGGAGCTGTTTTTT
.	TRBV19	TRBJ1-5	TRBD1	CASSTGQGARNQPQHF	TGTGCCAGTAGTACCGGACAGGGGGCACGCAATCAGCCCCAGCATTTT
.	TRBV7-2	TRBJ1-5	.	CASSLIKDQPQHF	TGTGCCAGCAGTTTGATCAAAGATCAGCCCCAGCATTTT
.	TRBV9	TRBJ2-7	.	CASSVGTPGEQYF	TGTGCCAGCAGCGTAGGGACTCCCGGCGAGCAGTACTTC
.	TRBV7-6	TRBJ2-3	TRBD2	CASSTGLADTQYF	TGTGCCAGCAGCACGGGACTAGCAGATACGCAGTATTTT
once	TRBV28	TRBJ1-1	.	CASSLRVPEAFF	TGTGCCAGCAGTTTACGGGTTCCTGAAGCTTTCTTT
.	TRBV6-1	TRBJ1-2	TRBD1	CASRRQGGYGYTF	TGTGCCAGCAGGAGACAGGGGGGCTATGGCTACACCTTC
.	TRBV6-5	TRBJ2-1	TRBD2	CASSYFGLAGSGEQFF	TGTGCCAGCAGTTACTTTGGACTAGCGGGGTCTGGAGAGCAGTTCTTC
.	TRBV4-2	TRBJ1-5	.	CASSQDWTADQPQHF	TGTGCCAGCAGCCAAGATTGGACAGCAGATCAGCCCCAGCATTTT
once	TRBV5-1	TRBJ2-1	TRBD2	CASSLGTSLSSYNEQFF	TGCGCCAGCAGCTTGGGGACTAGCCTTAGCTCCTACAATGAGCAGTTCTTC
.	TRBV2	TRBJ2-1	TRBD2	CASSERLAGGNEQFF	TGTGCCAGCAGTGAACGACTAGCGGGGGGAAATGAGCAGTTCTTC
.	TRBV7-3	TRBJ2-5	.	CASSLKLARETQYF	TGTGCCAGCAGCTTAAAGCTAGCGAGGGAGACCCAGTACTTC
.	TRBV1	TRBJ2-2	.	CTSSPGTSGTGELFF	TGCACCAGCAGCCCCGGGACTAGCGGCACCGGGGAGCTGTTTTTT
.	TRBV5-1	TRBJ2-3	TRBD2	CASSWGLAGGEVRSTDTQYF	TGCGCCAGCAGCTGGGGACTAGCGGGAGGGGAGGTTCGAAGCACAGATACGCAGTATTTT
.	TRBV30	TRBJ1-5	.	CAGQWSRNQAQPQHF	TGTGCCGGGCAGTGGAGCCGGAATCAAGCTCAGCCCCAGCATTTT
.	TRBV14	TRBJ2-5	.	CASSLGETQYF	TGTGCCAGCAGCTTAGGGGAGACCCAGTACTTC
.	TRBV7-2	TRBJ2-1	.	CASSLGAGGDEQFF	TGTGCCAGCAGCTTAGGAGCCGGGGGCGATGAGCAGTTCTTC
few	TRBV6-6	TRBJ1-4	.	CASSYRSKGGEKLFF	TGTGCCAGCAGTTATCGTTCGAAGGGAGGGGAAAAACTGTTTTTT
.	TRBV5-6	TRBJ1-2	.	CASSLGGINYGYTF	TGTGCCAGCAGCTTGGGAGGAATTAACTATGGCTACACCTTC